This TCR beta chain was recorded in a study of T cell responses to AZD1222 COVID-19 vaccine. The method was immunoSEQ multiplex PCR; TCRdb's version includes in-frame clones alone and lacks a portion of them. Of approximately 99,000 clones in the sample, approximately 90% were seen once. Study-level points and caveats: Females outnumbered males among donors, who were mostly white British; clonal diversity was possibly underestimated. The number of AZD1222 recipients seropositive at baseline was only 6 or 7.

V lost 3 bases and J 1 base, leaving 15 bases between the germline ends. CDR3 length: 16 amino acids. Germline V gene data show CDR1 as MNHEY and CDR2 as SVGAGI. In regard to this clone: Antigen specificity is unknown.

Sequencing used peripheral blood, obtained 28 days after the second AZD1222 dose. The J gene is TRBJ1-1, the V gene TRBV6-5; a possible D gene is TRBD1 (6 bases). The sequence was collected from an adult who received the AZD1222 COVID-19 vaccine. CDR3 amino acids: CASSYRGHAKNTEAFF. The CDR3 DNA follows: TGTGCCAGCAGTTATAGGGGACACGCAAAGAACACTGAAGCTTTCTTT.